This TCR beta chain emerged from a study of blood T cell repertoires in COVID-19. Original data processing: Counts of nucleated cells, estimated from reference gene primer amplification, were obtained. Only in-frame clones appear in the TCRdb table, and some are missing; sequencing was by immunoSEQ multiplex PCR. V and J calls and clone size are as listed in that table; D and trimming were resolved from the DNA. The data hold some 300,000 clones, with about nine tenths observed a single time. The CDR3 totals 17 residues. Germline CDR1 SEHNR, CDR2 FQNEAQ (reference sequence). Trimming cost V 2 bases and J 5 bases; bases outside gene matches: 9.

The chain recombines TRBV7-9 with TRBJ1-6; 7 bases are shared with TRBD1. The sequence came from a woman under 40 who had recovered from COVID-19. The specimen was peripheral blood. The CDR3: CASSLLVGTGDNSPLHF. The CDR3 DNA reads TGTGCCAGCAGCTTATTGGTAGGAACAGGGGATAATTCACCCCTCCACTTT.